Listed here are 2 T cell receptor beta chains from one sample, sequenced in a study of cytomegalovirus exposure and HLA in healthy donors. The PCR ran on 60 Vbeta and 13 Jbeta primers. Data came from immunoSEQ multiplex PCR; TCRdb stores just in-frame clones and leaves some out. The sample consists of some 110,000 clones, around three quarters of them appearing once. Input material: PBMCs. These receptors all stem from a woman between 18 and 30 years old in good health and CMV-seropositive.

CDR3 nucleotides: TGTGCCAGCAGCCCAAGCAGGACAGGGGATTCTGGCTACACCTTC. Protein: CASSPSRTGDSGYTF. The V and J genes are TRBV7-2 and TRBJ1-2; 9 nucleotides align to TRBD1. The CDR3 sequence is 15 residues long. The germline CDR1 and CDR2 sequences are SGHTA and FQGNSA. The ends lost 5 bases at V and 7 bases at J; junction bases unmatched: 11.

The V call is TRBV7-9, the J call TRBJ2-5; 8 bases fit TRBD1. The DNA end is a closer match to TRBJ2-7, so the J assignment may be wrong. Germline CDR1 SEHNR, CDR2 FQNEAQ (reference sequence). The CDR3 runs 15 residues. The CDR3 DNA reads TGTGCCAGCAGCTTAGCAACCCGGGACAGGTACGAGCAGTACTTC. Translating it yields CASSLATRDRYEQYF.